Below, 20 T cell receptor beta chains from the same sample are listed, as sequenced in a study of shared clonotypes between healthy human individuals. Libraries were prepared by immunoSEQ multiplex PCR; TCRdb keeps only in-frame clonotypes and omits some of them. This table holds around 2.1 million clones, around 95% found once. Input material: naive CD4+ T cells sorted from blood. Documented subset: CD45RA+ positively selected. The receptor source for this set is a man younger than 30 in good health.

Note on this clone: The sample has other DNA sequences that encode this CDR3 too. V and J are TRBV5-1 and TRBJ1-5; 7 positions agree with TRBD1. With 0 bases clipped from V and 3 bases from J, the junction kept 3 bases outside the gene matches. Per germline, CDR1 SGHRS and CDR2 YFSETQ. This CDR3 is 15 amino acids long. This CDR3 reads CASSLEGQFNQPQHF. The CDR3 DNA reads TGCGCCAGCAGCTTGGAGGGACAGTTCAATCAGCCCCAGCATTTT.

The chain couples TRBV5-6 to TRBJ2-5; possibly TRBD1 for D (6 bases). V lost 0 bases and J 1 base, leaving 13 bases between the germline ends. CDR3 size: 16 residues. Germline lookup yields CDR1 SGHDT and CDR2 YYEEEE. The CDR3 DNA reads TGTGCCAGCAGCTTGGGTATGGGGGCGGGCCAAGAGACCCAGTACTTC. It specifies CASSLGMGAGQETQYF.

As to this clone: Other DNA sequences in this sample translate to the same CDR3. This rearrangement joins TRBV5-1 to TRBJ2-7; 8 nucleotides match TRBD1. The CDR3 has 14 residues. CDR1 and CDR2 from the germline V gene are SGHRS and YFSETQ. With V trimmed by 8 bases and J by 1 base, 8 bases remained unmatched. The CDR3 is CASRAGTGSYEQYF. The CDR3 nucleotides are TGCGCCAGTCGGGCCGGGACAGGATCCTACGAGCAGTACTTC. The full variable domain, with the rest looked up from reference TRBV5-1 and TRBJ2-7, is KAGVTQTPRYLIKTRGQQVTLSCSPISGHRSVSWYQQTPGQGLQFLFEYFSETQRNKGNFPGRFSGRQFSNSRSEMNVSTLELGDSALYLCASRAGTGSYEQYFGPGTRLTVT.

The genes are TRBV7-2 and TRBJ2-1, with 9 bases identical to TRBD1. There are 17 residues in the CDR3. Germline V gene sequence: CDR1 SGHTA, CDR2 FQGNSA. Trimming removed 1 base from V and 1 base from J; junction bases left unmatched: 5. In nucleotides, the CDR3 is TGTGCCAGCAGCTTAGTCACAGGGGGCGGGTCCTACAATGAGCAGTTCTTC. Protein: CASSLVTGGGSYNEQFF.

V usage is TRBV5-6 and J usage is TRBJ2-1; 8 bases match TRBD2. Germline V gene lookup returns CDR1 SGHDT and CDR2 YYEEEE. The CDR3 spans 16 residues. Unmatched junction bases numbered 6, after V lost 2 bases and J lost 2 bases. The CDR3 loop reads CASSFRRGATYNEQFF. The CDR3 nucleotides read TGTGCCAGCAGCTTCAGGCGGGGGGCCACCTACAATGAGCAGTTCTTC.

In the case of this clone: The sample has other DNA sequences that encode this CDR3 too. This chain connects TRBV28 to TRBJ2-5; D remains ambiguous. Per the germline V gene, CDR1 is MDHEN and CDR2 is SYDVKM. The CDR3 has 12 amino acids. Between the trimmed V and J ends, which lost 3 bases and 2 bases, there was a span of 4 bases. The CDR3: CASSLLQETQYF. In DNA, the CDR3 is TGTGCCAGCAGTTTGTTGCAAGAGACCCAGTACTTC.

The chain employs TRBV6-5 and TRBJ1-1; D gene uncertain. The CDR3 runs 15 residues. Germline loops: CDR1 MNHEY, CDR2 SVGAGI. The V gene lost 7 bases and the J gene lost 0 bases, with 15 bases spanning the gap. CDR3 coding DNA: TGTGCCAGCAAAGGTTTAGGAGATATGAACACTGAAGCTTTCTTT. It yields the protein CASKGLGDMNTEAFF.

This chain links TRBV5-1 with TRBJ2-2, with TRBD1 identical over 8 bases. This CDR3 is 14 amino acids long. The junction had 5 bases not matched to a gene; V was cut back by 0 bases and J by 10 bases. Germline lookup yields CDR1 SGHRS and CDR2 YFSETQ. CDR3 residues: CASSLGQGAEELFF. In nucleotides, the CDR3 is TGCGCCAGCAGCTTGGGGCAGGGGGCAGAGGAGCTGTTTTTT.

This chain uses TRBV7-3 with TRBJ2-1; 7 bases map to TRBD1. The germline CDR1 and CDR2 sequences are SGHTA and FQGTGA. CDR3 size: 15 residues. Trimming at V came to 6 bases and at J to 0 bases, leaving 5 bases not matched to a gene. CDR3 sequence reads: CASSGTESSYNEQFF. In DNA, the CDR3 is TGTGCCAGCAGTGGGACAGAAAGCTCCTACAATGAGCAGTTCTTC.

This chain joins TRBV10-2 and TRBJ2-7; 9 positions match TRBD1. The CDR3 loop spans 14 amino acids. Trimming removed 8 bases from V and 2 bases from J; junction bases left unmatched: 7. From germline, CDR1 is WSHSY and CDR2 SAAADI. The CDR3 loop is CASCTGTGTYEQYF. The CDR3 region has the DNA TGCGCCAGCTGCACCGGGACAGGGACCTACGAGCAGTACTTC.

The chain is built from TRBV6-6 and TRBJ2-2; D gene unclear. Germline V CDR1 and CDR2: MNHNY, SVGAGI (reference sequence). V was trimmed by 2 bases and J by 3 bases, leaving 7 bases between them. This CDR3 has 14 amino acids. This chain's CDR3 is CASSYRQDTGELFF. The CDR3 coding sequence is TGTGCCAGCAGTTACCGGCAAGACACCGGGGAGCTGTTTTTT.

V gene TRBV6-6 combines with J gene TRBJ2-2; 7 bases map to TRBD1. The CDR3 is 15 amino acids. Germline V gene lookup returns CDR1 MNHNY and CDR2 SVGAGI (reference sequence). V dropped 5 bases and J dropped 5; count of bases not matched to a gene: 8. The CDR3 region has the DNA TGTGCCAGCAGTGACAGAGGGGGCTCGACCGGGGAGCTGTTTTTT. Translation: CASSDRGGSTGELFF.

The V call is TRBV5-1, the J call TRBJ1-2; TRBD1 agrees at 11 bases. The trim removed 4 bases at V and 6 bases at J, leaving 2 bases unmatched. The CDR3 consists of 13 residues. In germline, CDR1 is SGHRS, CDR2 YFSETQ. CDR3 in amino acids: CASSKGQGDGYTF. In DNA, the CDR3 is TGCGCCAGCAGCAAGGGACAGGGGGATGGCTACACCTTC.

Comment on this clone: Within the sample, other DNA sequences also encode this same CDR3. The chain has TRBV5-1 and TRBJ2-7; D perhaps matches TRBD1 (5 bases). The CDR3 has 14 amino acids. The V end lost 0 bases, the J end lost 3 bases, and 10 bases lay between the germline ends. Germline V lookup: CDR1 SGHRS, CDR2 YFSETQ. The CDR3 nucleotides read TGCGCCAGCAGCTTGGAGGGGTTTAGCTACGAGCAGTACTTC. Its translation: CASSLEGFSYEQYF.

J is TRBJ2-4 and V is TRBV29-1, with D perhaps being TRBD1 or TRBD2 (5 bases each). V was pared by 2 bases and J by 6 bases, with 8 bases between. The V gene's germline CDR1 is SQVTM and CDR2 ANQGSEA. CDR3 length equals 12 residues. The CDR3 nucleotides read TGCAGCGTTGAATCGGGGACAAACATTCAGTACTTC. This codes for CSVESGTNIQYF.

The chain combines TRBV11-2 with TRBJ2-7, with D possibly being TRBD2 (5 bases). Germline V CDR1 and CDR2: SGHAT, FQNNGV. The germline V and J ends were trimmed by 4 bases and 2 bases, with 15 bases remaining between them. The CDR3 loop spans 15 amino acids. CDR3 in amino acids: CASSSLSRGTYEQYF. Written as DNA, the CDR3 is TGTGCCAGCAGCTCGCTTAGCCGGGGAACCTACGAGCAGTACTTC.

The chain recombines TRBV5-4 with TRBJ2-7; D gene ambiguous. The V gene's germline CDR1 is SGHNT and CDR2 YYREEE (reference sequence). This CDR3 contains 16 residues. V lost 4 bases and J 5 bases, leaving 22 bases between the germline ends. CDR3 coding DNA: TGTGCCAGCAGCACGGCCAGTTACCCGGGTAGGGACGAGCAGTACTTC. It encodes CASSTASYPGRDEQYF.

V is TRBV11-2 and J is TRBJ2-6; no firm D call. V lost 5 bases and J 2 bases, leaving 7 bases between the germline ends. The CDR3 is made up of 14 amino acids. Germline V gene data show CDR1 as SGHAT and CDR2 as FQNNGV. For the CDR3, the DNA is TGTGCCAGCAGCAGTAATGCTGGGGCCAACGTCCTGACTTTC. Amino acids: CASSSNAGANVLTF.

The CDR3 coding sequence is TGTGCCAGCAGTTATCAGACAGGGGTCACTGAAGCTTTCTTT. This translates into CASSYQTGVTEAFF. The gene calls are TRBV6-5 and TRBJ1-1, with TRBD1 identical over 8 bases. CDR1 is MNHEY and CDR2 is SVGAGI in the germline V gene. J was trimmed by 4 bases and V by 3 bases; bases with no gene match: 4. CDR3 length: 14 residues.

V and J are TRBV5-1 and TRBJ1-6; tentative D call: TRBD1 (6 bases). V shed 4 bases and J shed 5 bases, with 13 bases lying between them. The germline V gene has CDR1 SGHRS and CDR2 YFSETQ. The CDR3 runs to 15 residues. CDR3: CASSAVTGNNSPLHF. In nucleotides, the CDR3 is TGCGCCAGCAGCGCCGTGACAGGCAATAATTCACCCCTCCACTTT.